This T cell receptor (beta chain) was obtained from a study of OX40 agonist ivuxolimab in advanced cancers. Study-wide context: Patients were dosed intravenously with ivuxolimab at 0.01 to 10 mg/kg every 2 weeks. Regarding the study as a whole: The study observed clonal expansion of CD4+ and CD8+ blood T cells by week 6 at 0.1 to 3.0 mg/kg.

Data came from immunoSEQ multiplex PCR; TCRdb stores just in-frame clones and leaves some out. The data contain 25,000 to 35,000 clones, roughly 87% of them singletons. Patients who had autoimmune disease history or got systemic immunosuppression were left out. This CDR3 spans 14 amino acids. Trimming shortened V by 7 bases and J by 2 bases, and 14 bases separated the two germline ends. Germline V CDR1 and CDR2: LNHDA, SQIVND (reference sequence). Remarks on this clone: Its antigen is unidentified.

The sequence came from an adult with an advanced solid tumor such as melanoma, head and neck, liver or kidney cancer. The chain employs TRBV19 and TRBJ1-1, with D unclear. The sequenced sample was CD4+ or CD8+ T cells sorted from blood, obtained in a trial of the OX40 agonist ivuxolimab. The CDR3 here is CASMAWPSNTEAFF. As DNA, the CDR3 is TGTGCCAGTATGGCCTGGCCGAGTAACACTGAAGCTTTCTTT.